The 25 T cell receptor beta chains presented below share a single source sample, sequenced in a study of shared clonotypes between healthy human individuals. Method: immunoSEQ multiplex PCR; TCRdb's copy keeps in-frame clones and lacks some. The table includes 2,500,000 or so clones, 90% to 95% detected once. Sequencing was done on a sample of naive CD4+ T cells from PBMCs. Subset: CD45RA+ positively selected. Receptors were obtained from a man aged 18 to 29 in good health. Some clones in this sample may be carry-over from other donors' samples.

The gene calls are TRBV11-2 and TRBJ2-3; D uncertain. The CDR3 totals 15 residues. CDR1 is SGHAT and CDR2 is FQNNGV in the germline V gene. V lost 5 bases to trimming and J lost 0 bases, with 12 bases between them. The CDR3 DNA reads TGTGCCAGCAGCCTCCGTGTTCTCAGCACAGATACGCAGTATTTT. Amino acids: CASSLRVLSTDTQYF.

The chain links TRBV10-3 to TRBJ1-5; 8 bases fit TRBD1. V gave up 6 bases and J gave up 3 bases; unmatched junction bases: 7. Germline loops: CDR1 ENHRY, CDR2 SYGVKD. The CDR3 is 15 residues long. The CDR3: CAISPGQGHNQPQHF. The DNA for the CDR3 is TGTGCCATCAGCCCAGGACAGGGACACAATCAGCCCCAGCATTTT.

V gene TRBV7-3 combines with J gene TRBJ2-1; TRBD2 matches 8 bases. Germline CDR1 is SGHTA and CDR2 is FQGTGA. The CDR3 is made up of 15 amino acids. V lost 2 bases and J lost 9; bases outside the gene matches: 9. In DNA, the CDR3 is TGTGCCAGCAGCTTATTACCAGCGGGAGTGGGTGAGCAGTTCTTC. Encoded protein: CASSLLPAGVGEQFF.

The CDR3, as DNA: TGTGCCAGCAGTACTGAGGGGAACACTGAAGCTTTCTTT. Translated, it gives CASSTEGNTEAFF. The V and J genes are TRBV6-1 and TRBJ1-1; no definite D call. V was cut by 5 bases and J by 1 base, with 8 bases left in between. Germline CDR1 MNHNS, CDR2 SASEGT. The CDR3 sequence is 13 residues long.

DNA of the CDR3: TGTGCCACCTGCCGTGGGCCGAATGAAAAACTGTTTTTT. Amino acid sequence: CATCRGPNEKLFF. The rearrangement joins TRBV6-1 to TRBJ1-4, with no clear D. The CDR3 extends over 13 amino acids. V was clipped by 10 bases and J by 5 bases, with 14 bases between them. CDR1 and CDR2 from the germline V gene are MNHNS and SASEGT.

The table lists this clone with a count of one. CDR3 sequence reads: CASSLDPSFLPNEKLFF. CDR3 nucleotides: TGCGCCAGCAGCTTGGACCCTTCTTTTTTGCCTAATGAAAAACTGTTTTTT. The chain links TRBV5-1 to TRBJ1-4, with unresolved D. The ends were cut back, 0 bases at V and 3 bases at J, with 15 bases in the middle. This CDR3 is 17 amino acids long. The V gene's germline CDR1 is SGHRS and CDR2 YFSETQ.

This chain connects TRBV30 to TRBJ2-1, with TRBD2 matching 15 bases. This CDR3 spans 15 amino acids. J was trimmed by 9 bases and V by 7 bases; bases with no gene match: 10. Per germline, CDR1 GTSNPN and CDR2 SVGIG (reference sequence). The CDR3 here is CASPGLAGGLSEQFF. CDR3 coding DNA: TGTGCCTCTCCGGGACTAGCGGGAGGACTGAGTGAGCAGTTCTTC.

The rearrangement links TRBV2 to TRBJ2-1; 7 positions agree with TRBD2. The CDR3 length is 16 residues. CDR1 and CDR2 (germline): SNHLY, FYNNEI. The V gene end was trimmed by 8 bases and the J gene end by 0 bases; junction bases not matched to a gene: 10. DNA of the CDR3: TGTGCCAGCCGGCCTAGCGGCCTTAGCTCCTACAATGAGCAGTTCTTC. It encodes CASRPSGLSSYNEQFF.

J is TRBJ2-5 and V is TRBV19; TRBD1 aligns across 8 bases. V gave up 6 bases and J gave up 5 bases; unmatched junction bases: 8. The CDR3 loop spans 14 amino acids. CDR1 and CDR2 (germline): LNHDA, SQIVND (reference sequence). CDR3 DNA: TGTGCCAGTAGCGGACAGGGTTTGGGCGAGACCCAGTACTTC. This codes for CASSGQGLGETQYF.

The CDR3 sequence is CASRPETGTNEKLFF. In DNA, the CDR3 is TGTGCCAGCAGACCCGAGACAGGGACTAATGAAAAACTGTTTTTT. The genes are TRBV6-5 and TRBJ1-4, with 7 nucleotides matching TRBD1. The ends lost 6 bases at V and 2 bases at J; junction bases unmatched: 6. Germline CDR1 and CDR2: MNHEY and SVGAGI. CDR3 length equals 15 residues.

This clone occurred a few times. V is TRBV4-2 and J is TRBJ1-4, with 7 positions matching TRBD1. Germline assignment: CDR1 LGHNA and CDR2 YNFKEQ. Unmatched junction bases numbered 8, after V lost 2 bases and J lost 14 bases. The CDR3 extends over 13 amino acids. In DNA form, the CDR3 reads TGTGCCAGCAGCCAAACCAACAGGGGAGGGCTGTTTTTT. Protein: CASSQTNRGGLFF.

The chain recombines TRBV7-2 with TRBJ2-7; D is perhaps TRBD1 or TRBD2 (5 bases each). This CDR3 is built from 14 residues. Trimming shortened V by 3 bases and J by 2 bases, and 11 bases separated the two germline ends. Looked up from germline, CDR1 is SGHTA and CDR2 is FQGNSA. The DNA for the CDR3 is TGTGCCAGCAGCTTGGGGCGGGTGCCCTACGAGCAGTACTTC. Amino acid sequence: CASSLGRVPYEQYF.

This chain joins TRBV19 and TRBJ1-4; TRBD1 agrees at 8 bases. Germline V lookup: CDR1 LNHDA, CDR2 SQIVND (reference sequence). The CDR3 runs 15 residues. V was clipped by 4 bases and J by 5 bases; unmatched bases: 6. CDR3 residues: CASSTWRDRNEKLFF. CDR3 sequence (DNA): TGTGCCAGTAGTACTTGGCGGGACAGGAATGAAAAACTGTTTTTT.

This chain joins TRBV30 and TRBJ2-1; D not certain. Looked up from germline, CDR1 is GTSNPN and CDR2 is SVGIG (reference sequence). This CDR3 has 15 amino acids. V gave up 0 bases and J gave up 2 bases, with 11 bases separating them. CDR3 nucleotide sequence: TGTGCCTGGAGTGTCCCCGGAAAGACCTACAATGAGCAGTTCTTC. Translated: CAWSVPGKTYNEQFF.

The chain couples TRBV30 to TRBJ1-1; D is ambiguous. The CDR3 covers 12 residues. Germline loops: CDR1 GTSNPN, CDR2 SVGIG (reference sequence). Trimming pared 3 bases from V and 1 base from J, leaving 6 bases between. CDR3 sequence: CAWRRKNTEAFF. The CDR3 DNA reads TGTGCCTGGAGGCGGAAGAACACTGAAGCTTTCTTT.

CDR3 sequence: CASSPQESYEQYF. Here the CDR3 DNA reads TGTGCCAGCAGTCCACAGGAGTCCTACGAGCAGTACTTC. The rearrangement joins TRBV28 to TRBJ2-7, with TRBD1 as a possible D gene (5 bases). Trimming shortened V by 5 bases and J by 1 base, and 9 bases separated the two germline ends. The CDR3 is 13 amino acids. Germline V gives CDR1 MDHEN, CDR2 SYDVKM.

The rearrangement uses TRBV6-1 and TRBJ2-5, with D possibly matching TRBD1 (5 bases). CDR3 length: 16 amino acids. V was clipped by 4 bases and J by 4 bases, with 19 bases between them. Germline lookup yields CDR1 MNHNS and CDR2 SASEGT. DNA for the CDR3: TGTGCCAGCAGTGGGACCACATGGTCCCAGGGAGAGACCCAGTACTTC. Residues: CASSGTTWSQGETQYF.

The chain uses TRBV2 and TRBJ2-3; no reliable D call. CDR3 size: 13 residues. The germline V gene encodes CDR1 SNHLY and CDR2 FYNNEI. The germline V and J ends were trimmed by 7 bases and 8 bases, with 16 bases remaining between them. The CDR3 spells CASMPDGPPTQYF. CDR3 in DNA: TGTGCCAGCATGCCGGACGGCCCCCCTACGCAGTATTTT.

The chain has TRBV7-2 and TRBJ2-7; the D is unclear. The ends were cut back, 5 bases at V and 2 bases at J, with 13 bases in the middle. Germline V gene sequence: CDR1 SGHTA, CDR2 FQGNSA. CDR3 length: 14 residues. The CDR3 loop is CASSGVGFTYEQYF. The CDR3 DNA follows: TGTGCCAGCAGCGGAGTGGGGTTCACCTACGAGCAGTACTTC.

The chain employs TRBV5-4 and TRBJ2-3; the match to TRBD2 covers 9 bases. The CDR3 loop spans 15 amino acids. In germline, CDR1 is SGHNT, CDR2 YYREEE (reference sequence). V trimming: 1 base; J trimming: 3 bases; junction bases outside the gene matches: 3. This CDR3 is CASSLSGRPTDTQYF. The CDR3 coding sequence is TGTGCCAGCAGCTTGAGCGGGAGGCCAACAGATACGCAGTATTTT.

This rearrangement joins TRBV7-2 to TRBJ2-5; no firm D call. The CDR3 loop spans 13 amino acids. Germline V gene sequence: CDR1 SGHTA, CDR2 FQGNSA. V lost 3 bases to trimming and J lost 5 bases, with 10 bases between them. The CDR3 is CASSFIGWETQYF. CDR3 bases: TGTGCCAGCAGCTTTATAGGTTGGGAGACCCAGTACTTC.

Note on this clone: Other nucleotide sequences in the sample specify the same CDR3. This chain links TRBV28 with TRBJ1-5; D is ambiguous. This CDR3 is 13 amino acids long. V shed 6 bases and J shed 7 bases, with 13 bases lying between them. Per germline, CDR1 MDHEN and CDR2 SYDVKM. CDR3 residues: CASSSGVNQPQHF. In DNA, the CDR3 is TGTGCCAGCAGCTCTGGCGTCAACCAGCCCCAGCATTTT.

This chain joins TRBV2 and TRBJ2-5, with 8 bases identical to TRBD1. The junction had 7 bases not matched to a gene; V was cut back by 6 bases and J by 7 bases. The V gene's germline CDR1 is SNHLY and CDR2 FYNNEI. The length of the CDR3 is 13 residues. The CDR3 sequence is CASSEDRVWTQYF. DNA for the CDR3: TGTGCCAGCAGCGAGGACAGGGTTTGGACCCAGTACTTC. The full variable domain, completed using reference TRBV2 and TRBJ2-5, is EPEVTQTPSHQVTQMGQEVILRCVPISNHLYFYWYRQILGQKVEFLVSFYNNEISEKSEIFDDQFSVERPDGSNFTLKIRSTKLEDSAMYFCASSEDRVWTQYFGPGTRLLVL.

J is TRBJ2-7 and V is TRBV14, with 7 bases fitting TRBD1. V trimming: 4 bases; J trimming: 4 bases; junction bases outside the gene matches: 7. The CDR3 has 14 amino acids. Germline CDR1 SGHDN, CDR2 FVKESK. CDR3 sequence: CASSPRTGAYEQYF. The CDR3 DNA sequence: TGTGCCAGCAGCCCGCGGACAGGAGCATACGAGCAGTACTTC.

The rearrangement uses TRBV6-1 and TRBJ2-3; 7 nucleotides match TRBD1. CDR1 and CDR2 from the germline V gene are MNHNS and SASEGT. This CDR3 contains 15 residues. Trimming took 6 bases from V and 2 from J; bases not matched to a gene: 8. The chain's CDR3 is CASRDRDRHTDTQYF. CDR3 bases: TGTGCCAGCAGAGATCGGGACAGACACACAGATACGCAGTATTTT.